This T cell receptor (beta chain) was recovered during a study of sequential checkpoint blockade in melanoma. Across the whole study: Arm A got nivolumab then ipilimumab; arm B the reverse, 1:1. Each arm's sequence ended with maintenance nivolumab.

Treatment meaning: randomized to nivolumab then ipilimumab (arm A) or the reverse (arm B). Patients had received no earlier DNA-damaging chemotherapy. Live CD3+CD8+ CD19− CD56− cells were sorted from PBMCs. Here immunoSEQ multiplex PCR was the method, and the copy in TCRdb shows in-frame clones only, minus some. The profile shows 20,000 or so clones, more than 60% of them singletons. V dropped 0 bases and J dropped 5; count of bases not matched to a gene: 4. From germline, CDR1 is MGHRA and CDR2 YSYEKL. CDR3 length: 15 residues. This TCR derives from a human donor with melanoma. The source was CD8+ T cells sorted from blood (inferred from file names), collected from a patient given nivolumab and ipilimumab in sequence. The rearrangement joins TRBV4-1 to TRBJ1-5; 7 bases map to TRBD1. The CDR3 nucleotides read TGCGCCAGCAGCCAAGAGACGGGACAGTATCAGCCCCAGCATTTT. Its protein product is CASSQETGQYQPQHF.